These T cell receptor beta chains were read from a single sample in a study of technical replicates of blood from four donors. TCRdb's table, derived via immunoSEQ multiplex PCR, lists solely in-frame clones and lacks some. The sample lists 80,000 or so clones; roughly 94% were seen once. Input material: T cells isolated from PBMCs. These TCRs come from a human donor in good health. Each CDR3 is given with its conserved first and last residue. A D gene is named only where the DNA matches it firmly. Some rows mark clone size as missing; the rest say once, few, many or name a class of expanded clone.

cdr3_nt	cdr3_aa	d_call	clone_size	v_call	j_call
TGCGCCAGCAGCTTGGATGGTAGCGGGAGTAATGGGGAGCTGTTTTTT	CASSLDGSGSNGELFF	TRBD2	-	TRBV5-1	TRBJ2-2
TGTGCCTGGAGTGGGGGCAGTCCCAATGAGCAGTTCTTC	CAWSGGSPNEQFF	-	-	TRBV30	TRBJ2-1
TGTGCCAGCAGCCAAGGGGCGGGGCGCACAGATACGCAGTATTTT	CASSQGAGRTDTQYF	-	-	TRBV4-2	TRBJ2-3
TGTGCCTGGAGTGTACGAGTTCTCGGGAGGGCCACGGAGACCCAGTACTTC	CAWSVRVLGRATETQYF	TRBD2	-	TRBV30	TRBJ2-5
TGTGCCAGTAGTATAGATGGCAGGGCTGGAAACACCATATATTTT	CASSIDGRAGNTIYF	-	-	TRBV19	TRBJ1-3
TGCGCCAGCAGCCCCTCGACAGAATGGTTCCCCTATGGCTACACCTTC	CASSPSTEWFPYGYTF	-	-	TRBV4-3	TRBJ1-2
TGCGCCAGCAGCTTGGTAAGAGGTGCAGATACGCAGTATTTT	CASSLVRGADTQYF	-	-	TRBV5-1	TRBJ2-3
TGTGCCAGCAGAATGGGACTAGCAGATTACGAGCAGTACTTC	CASRMGLADYEQYF	TRBD2	-	TRBV5-4	TRBJ2-7
TGTGCCAGCAGTGAAATCTTAGCGGAGCAGTTCTTC	CASSEILAEQFF	-	-	TRBV6-1	TRBJ2-1
TGTGCCATCCTTAGCGGGAGTATAGAGACCCAGTACTTC	CAILSGSIETQYF	TRBD2	-	TRBV2	TRBJ2-5
TGCGCCAGCAGCCCCCTAGCGGGAGGTACCACCGGGGAGCTGTTTTTT	CASSPLAGGTTGELFF	TRBD2	once	TRBV4-1	TRBJ2-2
TGTGCCAGCAGCCCCGGGACACCAGTCTCCTACGAGCAGTACTTC	CASSPGTPVSYEQYF	-	-	TRBV27	TRBJ2-7
TGTGCCAGCAGCTTCTCCGGGACACCTACCTACGAGCAGTACTTC	CASSFSGTPTYEQYF	-	once	TRBV7-9	TRBJ2-7
TGCAGCGCGTTAGAGGATCCGGCCGAAGCTTTCTTT	CSALEDPAEAFF	-	-	TRBV29-1	TRBJ1-1
TGTGCCGCAATCCAGGGGCATCAGCCCCAGCATTTT	CAAIQGHQPQHF	-	once	TRBV10-3	TRBJ1-5
TGTGCCAGCAGTGAATTGGGACAGGAAGAGACCCAGTACTTC	CASSELGQEETQYF	TRBD1	-	TRBV6-1	TRBJ2-5
TGTGCCAGTAGTTACAGGGGGCTTGGCTATGGCTACACCTTC	CASSYRGLGYGYTF	TRBD1	-	TRBV19	TRBJ1-2
TGTGCCACCAGCAGTGCCCTTGCAGGCACTGAAGCTTTCTTT	CATSSALAGTEAFF	-	-	TRBV15	TRBJ1-1
TGTGCCAGCAGCTTGCTACAGGAAGCTAACTATGGCTACACCTTC	CASSLLQEANYGYTF	-	-	TRBV5-4	TRBJ1-2
TGCGCCAGCAGCAGGGACAGGGGAATCGAAGAGACCCAGTACTTC	CASSRDRGIEETQYF	TRBD1	-	TRBV5-1	TRBJ2-5